This T cell receptor (beta chain) comes out of a study of T cell responses to AZD1222 COVID-19 vaccine. V trimming: 8 bases; J trimming: 7 bases; junction bases outside the gene matches: 13. The CDR3 is made up of 15 amino acids. The germline V gene has CDR1 MNHEY and CDR2 SVGEGT. Findings of the study overall: Seropositive status at baseline applied to only a handful of AZD1222 recipients.

The method was immunoSEQ multiplex PCR; TCRdb's version includes in-frame clones alone and lacks a portion of them. The sample lists fewer than 110,000 clones, around 87% occurring once. This clone was seen only a few times. Its specificity is not known. The receptor was derived from an adult who received the AZD1222 COVID-19 vaccine. J is TRBJ2-2 and V is TRBV6-2 or TRBV6-3, with 7 bases lining up with TRBD2. This specimen consisted of peripheral blood, obtained 28 days after the second AZD1222 dose. The CDR3 is CASCRSAGECGELFF. The CDR3, as DNA: TGTGCCAGCTGCCGATCCGCGGGAGAGTGCGGGGAGCTGTTTTTT.